The 32 T cell receptor beta chains below come from one sample, sequenced in a study of blood T cell repertoires in COVID-19. Sequencing was performed with immunoSEQ multiplex PCR; in TCRdb, only in-frame clones are kept and a portion is missing. The sample shows 93,000 or so clones, roughly nine tenths of them seen only once. Material: peripheral blood. The receptors stem from a human donor in a cohort sampled during active COVID-19.

J is TRBJ2-7 and V is TRBV10-2; possibly TRBD2 for D (5 bases). The CDR3 is 14 amino acids. V lost 3 bases, J lost 9 bases, and 18 bases lay in between. Germline V gene data show CDR1 as WSHSY and CDR2 as SAAADI. CDR3: CASSDQRRSLSQYF. CDR3 nucleotide sequence: TGCGCCAGCAGTGATCAGCGGAGGTCCCTATCGCAGTACTTC.

This rearrangement joins TRBV27 to TRBJ2-5, with 10 bases lining up with TRBD2. Germline lookup yields CDR1 MNHEY and CDR2 SMNVEV (reference sequence). This CDR3 comprises 16 residues. V lost 4 bases to trimming and J lost 4 bases; unmatched junction nucleotides: 9. CDR3 DNA sequence: TGTGCCAGCAGTTCGTCCGCTAGCGGGGGTAGAGAGACCCAGTACTTC. Amino acid sequence: CASSSSASGGRETQYF.

The chain carries TRBV3-1 (or the pseudogene TRBV3-2) and TRBJ1-2; 9 bases align to TRBD1. CDR1 and CDR2 from the germline V gene are LGHDT and YNNKEL (reference sequence). This CDR3 region has 15 residues. V trimming: 1 base; J trimming: 8 bases; junction bases outside the gene matches: 8. In nucleotides, the CDR3 is TGTGCCAGCAGCCAAGGGACAGGGGAAGTAAGGGGCTACACCTTC. Translated: CASSQGTGEVRGYTF.

This clone occurred a few times. The chain has TRBV27 and TRBJ2-7; TRBD1 matches 9 bases. Trimming at V came to 5 bases and at J to 3 bases, leaving 5 bases not matched to a gene. The CDR3 runs 14 residues. Germline loops: CDR1 MNHEY, CDR2 SMNVEV (reference sequence). CDR3 in amino acids: CASSIGTGNYEQYF. CDR3 coding DNA: TGTGCCAGCAGTATAGGGACAGGGAACTACGAGCAGTACTTC.

This clone was detected a few times. This chain connects TRBV4-1 to TRBJ1-5; 7 positions agree with TRBD1. J lost 6 bases, V lost 1 base, and 3 bases had no gene match. Per germline, CDR1 MGHRA and CDR2 YSYEKL. The CDR3 is made up of 14 amino acids. For the CDR3, the DNA is TGCGCCAGCAGCCAAGCGACAGGGAGTCAGCCCCAGCATTTT. Its translation: CASSQATGSQPQHF.

The V call is TRBV28, the J call TRBJ2-3; 10 bases fit TRBD1. Germline trimming cut 0 bases from V and 6 bases from J; bases unmatched to any gene: 6. The germline V gene encodes CDR1 MDHEN and CDR2 SYDVKM. CDR3 length: 16 amino acids. CDR3 sequence: CASSLWGQGWLDTQYF. The CDR3 nucleotides are TGTGCCAGCAGTTTATGGGGACAGGGGTGGTTGGATACGCAGTATTTT.

The chain has TRBV25-1 and TRBJ2-1; perhaps TRBD2 as D (6 bases). Between the trimmed V and J ends, which lost 5 bases and 5 bases, there was a span of 19 bases. This CDR3 has 16 amino acids. In germline, CDR1 is MGHDK, CDR2 SYGVNS. The CDR3 bases are TGTGCCAGCAGTACCGGTTGGGGGGTCCTAAACAATGAGCAGTTCTTC. Protein: CASSTGWGVLNNEQFF.

V is TRBV9 and J is TRBJ1-5, with 7 bases lining up with TRBD1. Per germline, CDR1 SGDLS and CDR2 YYNGEE. The junction had 8 bases not matched to a gene; V was cut back by 3 bases and J by 5 bases. The CDR3 length is 15 residues. For the CDR3, the DNA is TGTGCCAGCAGCGAACAGGGCCAGGGGGATCAGCCCCAGCATTTT. It yields the protein CASSEQGQGDQPQHF.

The genes are TRBV19 and TRBJ1-2; D may be TRBD1 (6 bases). V shed 7 bases and J shed 0 bases, with 21 bases lying between them. The CDR3 is 17 residues long. Germline CDR1 is LNHDA and CDR2 is SQIVND (reference sequence). The chain's CDR3 is CASTLEGKTGANYGYTF. In nucleotides, the CDR3 is TGTGCCAGTACCCTCGAAGGAAAGACAGGAGCTAACTATGGCTACACCTTC.

This chain connects TRBV6-2 or TRBV6-3 to TRBJ2-3; 9 nucleotides align to TRBD2. The CDR3 extends over 15 amino acids. The trim removed 1 base at V and 5 bases at J, leaving 4 bases unmatched. Germline CDR1 MNHEY, CDR2 SVGEGT. The CDR3 region has the DNA TGTGCCAGCAGTTACTGGCGGGGGGGCCAAGATACGCAGTATTTT. It codes for CASSYWRGGQDTQYF.

The sample holds one count of this clone. The rearrangement links TRBV24-1 to TRBJ2-1; 7 bases fit TRBD2. From germline, CDR1 is KGHDR and CDR2 SFDVKD. This CDR3 has 15 residues. Germline trimming cut 4 bases from V and 5 bases from J; bases unmatched to any gene: 7. In DNA, the CDR3 is TGTGCCACCAGTGACCCATCCGGGGGGAACAATGAGCAGTTCTTC. This translates into CATSDPSGGNNEQFF.

The chain uses TRBV19 and TRBJ2-5, with 12 positions matching TRBD2. Germline trimming cut 6 bases from V and 5 bases from J; bases unmatched to any gene: 7. The CDR3 has 15 residues. Germline V CDR1 and CDR2: LNHDA, SQIVND (reference sequence). CDR3 sequence: CASSELAGGGETQYF. Here the CDR3 DNA reads TGTGCCAGTAGCGAACTAGCGGGAGGTGGTGAGACCCAGTACTTC. Based on the CDR3 plus reference TRBV19 and TRBJ2-5, the full variable domain is DGGITQSPKYLFRKEGQNVTLSCEQNLNHDAMYWYRQDPGQGLRLIYYSQIVNDFQKGDIAEGYSVSREKKESFPLTVTSAQKNPTAFYLCASSELAGGGETQYFGPGTRLLVL.

This clone was seen only once. This chain connects TRBV5-4 to TRBJ1-2, with 7 positions matching TRBD1. CDR3 size: 14 residues. Per germline, CDR1 SGHNT and CDR2 YYREEE (reference sequence). The V and J ends lost 4 bases and 4 bases, in that order; junction bases with no gene match: 7. CDR3 in DNA: TGTGCCAGCAGCCCCCGGGACAGCTTCTATGGCTACACCTTC. This translates into CASSPRDSFYGYTF. Drawing the rest from reference TRBV5-4 and TRBJ1-2, the complete variable domain is ETGVTQSPTHLIKTRGQQVTLRCSSQSGHNTVSWYQQALGQGPQFIFQYYREEENGRGNFPPRFSGLQFPNYSSELNVNALELDDSALYLCASSPRDSFYGYTFGSGTRLTVV.

The V and J genes are TRBV5-1 and TRBJ2-2; TRBD2 aligns across 7 bases. Germline CDR1 and CDR2: SGHRS and YFSETQ. The CDR3 totals 16 residues. Trimming cost V 4 bases and J 1 base; bases outside gene matches: 7. The CDR3 loop reads CASSPASGLNTGELFF. CDR3 DNA sequence: TGCGCCAGCAGCCCAGCTAGCGGTCTGAACACCGGGGAGCTGTTTTTT. Full variable domain (rest looked up from reference TRBV5-1 and TRBJ2-2): KAGVTQTPRYLIKTRGQQVTLSCSPISGHRSVSWYQQTPGQGLQFLFEYFSETQRNKGNFPGRFSGRQFSNSRSEMNVSTLELGDSALYLCASSPASGLNTGELFFGEGSRLTVL.

The gene calls are TRBV9 and TRBJ1-3; the match to TRBD1 covers 8 bases. This CDR3 is built from 17 residues. Germline V gives CDR1 SGDLS, CDR2 YYNGEE. V lost 2 bases, J lost 0 bases, and 7 bases stayed unmatched. The CDR3 region is CASSVGTGGSSGNTIYF. The CDR3 region has the DNA TGTGCCAGCAGCGTGGGAACAGGGGGGAGCTCTGGAAACACCATATATTTT. Drawing the rest from reference TRBV9 and TRBJ1-3, the complete variable domain is DSGVTQTPKHLITATGQRVTLRCSPRSGDLSVYWYQQSLDQGLQFLIQYYNGEERAKGNILERFSAQQFPDLHSELNLSSLELGDSALYFCASSVGTGGSSGNTIYFGEGSWLTVV.

This chain uses TRBV3-1 (or the pseudogene TRBV3-2) with TRBJ2-1; D not certain. Trimming took off 0 bases at V and 4 bases at J, with 10 bases between the two ends. Germline V lookup: CDR1 LGHDT, CDR2 YNNKEL (reference sequence). This CDR3 has 15 amino acids. The CDR3 DNA reads as TGTGCCAGCAGCCAAGACGCGGAAGGTTACAATGAGCAGTTCTTC. This codes for CASSQDAEGYNEQFF.

V is TRBV28 and J is TRBJ2-1, with 9 bases lining up with TRBD2. V was pared by 7 bases and J by 7 bases, with 8 bases of the junction left unmatched. This CDR3 comprises 14 residues. CDR1 is MDHEN and CDR2 is SYDVKM in the germline V gene. CDR3 in amino acids: CASTELAGPNEQFF. The CDR3 bases are TGTGCCAGCACTGAACTAGCGGGTCCTAATGAGCAGTTCTTC.

The chain joins TRBV7-2 to TRBJ1-2, with 10 nucleotides matching TRBD1. J gave up 4 bases and V 5 bases, and 10 bases lay outside the gene matches. CDR1 SGHTA and CDR2 FQGNSA come from the germline V gene. This CDR3 has 16 amino acids. CDR3 region: CASSRRRGQGGYGYTF. The CDR3 DNA is TGTGCCAGCAGCAGACGACGTGGACAGGGGGGCTATGGCTACACCTTC.

CDR3 nucleotide sequence: TGTGCCAGCAGCTTGGGACTAGCGGGCGAGCAGTACTTC. This codes for CASSLGLAGEQYF. V is TRBV11-2 and J is TRBJ2-7; 12 bases are shared with TRBD2. V lost 3 bases to trimming and J lost 6 bases; unmatched junction nucleotides: 0. This CDR3 is 13 amino acids long. The V gene's germline CDR1 is SGHAT and CDR2 FQNNGV.

The rearrangement links TRBV4-1 to TRBJ1-1; D might be TRBD1 (5 bases). CDR1 is MGHRA, CDR2 YSYEKL, per germline. The CDR3 contains 18 residues. Trimming cost V 0 bases and J 0 bases, with 17 bases left between them. CDR3 sequence (DNA): TGCGCCAGCAGCCAAGAGGCGACAGTAAACCCCATGAACACTGAAGCTTTCTTT. Protein: CASSQEATVNPMNTEAFF.

The gene calls are TRBV4-1 and TRBJ1-5; the match to TRBD1 covers 9 bases. Germline trimming cut 1 base from V and 6 bases from J; bases unmatched to any gene: 13. The CDR3 length is 18 residues. The germline V gene encodes CDR1 MGHRA and CDR2 YSYEKL. The CDR3: CASSQVSYATGGPQPQHF. In nucleotides, the CDR3 is TGCGCCAGCAGCCAAGTATCCTACGCGACAGGGGGACCTCAGCCCCAGCATTTT.

This clone was seen at least ten times. V usage is TRBV16 and J usage is TRBJ1-2; TRBD1 aligns across 10 bases. Germline lookup yields CDR1 KGHSY and CDR2 FQNENV. This CDR3 comprises 14 residues. After removal of 5 bases from V and 8 bases from J, the junction contained 8 bases not matched to a gene. In DNA, the CDR3 is TGTGCCAGCAGCTTGGACAGGGGGGGAGACGGCTACACCTTC. Its protein product is CASSLDRGGDGYTF.

The chain has TRBV3-1 (or the pseudogene TRBV3-2) and TRBJ2-6, with TRBD1 identical over 7 bases. Per germline, CDR1 LGHDT and CDR2 YNNKEL (reference sequence). This CDR3 is built from 19 residues. The junction had 12 bases not matched to a gene; V was cut back by 4 bases and J by 0 bases. The chain's CDR3 is CASSLGQSSAYSGANVLTF. The CDR3 DNA reads as TGTGCCAGCAGCCTGGGACAGTCTTCTGCATACTCTGGGGCCAACGTCCTGACTTTC.

The chain uses TRBV18 and TRBJ1-5; 8 bases line up with TRBD1. The CDR3 runs 14 residues. Trimming cost V 3 bases and J 6 bases; bases outside gene matches: 4. The germline gives CDR1 KGHSH, CDR2 LQKENI. In DNA, the CDR3 is TGTGCCAGCTCACCGGACAGGGCGTTTCAGCCCCAGCATTTT. Translated: CASSPDRAFQPQHF.

The V call is TRBV7-2, the J call TRBJ1-6; the match to TRBD1 covers 8 bases. This CDR3 comprises 14 residues. After removal of 5 bases from V and 7 bases from J, the junction contained 4 bases not matched to a gene. The germline CDR1 and CDR2 sequences are SGHTA and FQGNSA. The CDR3 here is CASSTDRGNSPLHF. For the CDR3, the DNA is TGTGCCAGCAGCACCGACAGGGGCAATTCACCCCTCCACTTT.

The chain is built from TRBV13 and TRBJ1-1; D unclear. The germline V and J ends were trimmed by 0 bases and 7 bases, with 12 bases remaining between them. The germline CDR1 and CDR2 sequences are PRHDT and FYEKMQ (reference sequence). The CDR3 loop spans 14 amino acids. CDR3 in DNA: TGTGCCAGCAGCTTAGGATCGGTGGAGGTTGAAGCTTTCTTT. Its translation: CASSLGSVEVEAFF.

V is TRBV3-1 (or the pseudogene TRBV3-2) and J is TRBJ2-7; 9 nucleotides match TRBD1. J lost 6 bases, V lost 5 bases, and 11 bases had no gene match. There are 15 residues in the CDR3. Per the germline V gene, CDR1 is LGHDT and CDR2 is YNNKEL (reference sequence). For the CDR3, the DNA is TGTGCCAGCAGCACACGAACAGGGGGCGGCTCCGAGCAGTACTTC. As protein: CASSTRTGGGSEQYF.

The gene calls are TRBV29-1 and TRBJ1-2; 8 bases line up with TRBD1. Germline V lookup: CDR1 SQVTM, CDR2 ANQGSEA. The junction had 10 bases not matched to a gene; V was cut back by 6 bases and J by 1 base. CDR3 length equals 15 residues. The chain's CDR3 is CSVLTGTGINYGYTF. DNA for the CDR3: TGCAGCGTCCTCACCGGGACAGGTATTAACTATGGCTACACCTTC. Based on the CDR3 plus reference TRBV29-1 and TRBJ1-2, the full variable domain is SAVISQKPSRDICQRGTSLTIQCQVDSQVTMMFWYRQQPGQSLTLIATANQGSEATYESGFVIDKFPISRPNLTFSTLTVSNMSPEDSSIYLCSVLTGTGINYGYTFGSGTRLTVV.

This clone was seen only once. The chain uses TRBV7-9 and TRBJ1-3; weak D call: TRBD1 (5 bases). V was cut by 8 bases and J by 0 bases, with 11 bases left in between. The CDR3 length is 14 residues. The germline V gene has CDR1 SEHNR and CDR2 FQNEAQ (reference sequence). The CDR3 region has the DNA TGTGCCAGCCGAAGACAGAACTCTGGAAACACCATATATTTT. This sequence encodes CASRRQNSGNTIYF. The full variable domain, its missing parts supplied by reference TRBV7-9 and TRBJ1-3, is DTGVSQNPRHKITKRGQNVTFRCDPISEHNRLYWYRQTLGQGPEFLTYFQNEAQLEKSRLLSDRFSAERPKGSFSTLEIQRTEQGDSAMYLCASRRQNSGNTIYFGEGSWLTVV.

This sequence joins TRBV10-1 and TRBJ2-7, with 7 bases identical to TRBD1. This CDR3 is built from 14 residues. Germline-derived CDR1 and CDR2 are WNHNN and SYGVQD (reference sequence). The V gene end was trimmed by 0 bases and the J gene end by 2 bases; junction bases not matched to a gene: 1. This CDR3 reads CASSESGQTYEQYF. The CDR3 DNA reads TGCGCCAGCAGTGAGTCGGGACAGACCTACGAGCAGTACTTC.

The rearrangement links TRBV5-6 to TRBJ2-7; 11 bases fit TRBD1. Germline loops: CDR1 SGHDT, CDR2 YYEEEE. The CDR3 is made up of 15 amino acids. The ends lost 7 bases at V and 2 bases at J; junction bases unmatched: 8. This CDR3 is CASHGTGGMAYEQYF. DNA for the CDR3: TGTGCCAGCCACGGGACAGGGGGAATGGCCTACGAGCAGTACTTC.

The chain uses TRBV7-2 and TRBJ2-4; TRBD2 matches at 7 bases. V dropped 4 bases and J dropped 2; count of bases not matched to a gene: 5. This CDR3 has 15 amino acids. Germline V CDR1 and CDR2: SGHTA, FQGNSA. CDR3 sequence reads: CASSSLGGSKNIQYF. The DNA of the CDR3 is TGTGCCAGCAGCTCCCTGGGGGGGTCCAAAAACATTCAGTACTTC.